This T cell receptor (beta chain) was sequenced during a study of cytomegalovirus exposure and HLA in healthy donors. A remark on this clone: At one end the junction does not follow the germline gene, possibly because of a read error.

Both 60 Vbeta primers and 13 Jbeta primers went into the PCR. Libraries were prepared by immunoSEQ multiplex PCR; TCRdb keeps only in-frame clonotypes and omits some of them. The sample consists of under 200,000 clones, around 84% of them appearing once. CDR1 is SGHVS, CDR2 FNYEAQ, per germline. The CDR3 length is 16 residues. Source material: PBMCs. The chain couples TRBV7-6 to TRBJ2-1; 14 bases agree with TRBD2. This sequence was found in a man aged 35 to 55 in good health and CMV-seropositive. CDR3 sequence reads: CASSFDGLAGGVGQFF. DNA for the CDR3: TGCGCCAGCAGCTTCGACGGACTAGCGGGGGGAGTAGGGCAGTTCTTC.